A single sample gave rise to the 22 T cell receptor beta chains below, sequenced in a study of post-analysis software for immune sequencing data. Built from TCR beta cDNA, the libraries had unique molecular identifiers in them. TCRdb re-called the PCR reads through MiXCR, storing one row per CDR3 protein. The repertoire holds about 160,000 distinct CDR3 sequences, with 35% to 40% as singletons. The input for sequencing was blood, taken after autologous hematopoietic stem cell transplantation. These receptors were obtained from a girl aged 10-17 years with multiple sclerosis.

The V and J genes are TRBV10-3 and TRBJ2-7; TRBD2 might be the D (6 bases). This CDR3 has 14 residues. CDR1 is ENHRY, CDR2 SYGVKD, per germline. Deletions cut 6 bases from V and 3 bases from J, with 15 bases between. The CDR3 DNA reads TGTGCCATCAGAGGGGAGGACACCCACTACGAGCAGTACTTC. Its translation: CAIRGEDTHYEQYF.

This clonotype was observed a handful of times. CDR3 sequence: CSAATGQGTYEQYF. The CDR3 DNA reads TGCAGTGCTGCCACGGGACAGGGGACCTACGAGCAGTACTTC. The gene calls are TRBV20-1 and TRBJ2-7; TRBD1 agrees at 10 bases. V gave up 5 bases and J gave up 2 bases; unmatched junction bases: 6. This CDR3 has 14 residues. Germline values: CDR1 DFQATT, CDR2 SNEGSKA (reference sequence).

This chain uses TRBV6-5 with TRBJ2-7, with TRBD2 as a possible D gene (5 bases). CDR1 is MNHEY, CDR2 SVGAGI, per germline. The CDR3 covers 14 residues. The V gene lost 5 bases and the J gene lost 1 base, with 12 bases spanning the gap. As DNA, the CDR3 is TGTGCCAGCAGTGGTGGACTCTCGTCCTACGAGCAGTACTTC. It translates to CASSGGLSSYEQYF.

This clonotype has only a few counts. The chain links TRBV3-1 to TRBJ2-5; 7 nucleotides match TRBD1. Per germline, CDR1 LGHDT and CDR2 YNNKEL (reference sequence). The length of the CDR3 is 14 residues. The V and J ends lost 5 bases and 2 bases, in that order; junction bases with no gene match: 5. The CDR3 bases are TGTGCCAGCAGCACCGGGACAGAGCAAGAGACCCAGTACTTC. It encodes CASSTGTEQETQYF.

V gene TRBV28 combines with J gene TRBJ2-5, with 12 bases lining up with TRBD2. The DNA end lines up better with TRBJ2-7; the J call may be wrong. The germline V gene has CDR1 MDHEN and CDR2 SYDVKM. The CDR3 spans 19 residues. For the CDR3, the DNA is TGTGCCAGCAGTTTTCCCGATCGACAGCGGACTAGCGGGACCTACGAGCAGTACTTC. Its translation is CASSFPDRQRTSGTYEQYF.

This chain uses TRBV6-2 or TRBV6-3 with TRBJ2-2; TRBD1 aligns across 8 bases. This CDR3 contains 14 residues. CDR1 MNHEY and CDR2 SVGEGT come from the germline V gene. V shed 3 bases and J 5 bases; nucleotides not matched to a gene: 2. CDR3 in amino acids: CASSYRTGTGELFF. The CDR3, as DNA: TGTGCCAGCAGTTATCGGACAGGGACCGGGGAGCTGTTTTTT.

This clonotype has more than one count but fewer than ten. This chain connects TRBV6-5 to TRBJ1-1; TRBD1 agrees at 8 bases. This CDR3 has 13 amino acids. J was trimmed by 5 bases and V by 5 bases; bases with no gene match: 4. Per germline, CDR1 MNHEY and CDR2 SVGAGI. The CDR3 DNA follows: TGTGCCAGCAGTATACAGGGGGGGACTGAAGCTTTCTTT. The encoded protein is CASSIQGGTEAFF.

This chain joins TRBV13 and TRBJ2-3, with 7 positions matching TRBD1. The CDR3 runs to 18 residues. CDR1 PRHDT and CDR2 FYEKMQ come from the germline V gene (reference sequence). V dropped 1 base and J dropped 2; count of bases not matched to a gene: 12. The DNA for the CDR3 is TGTGCCAGCAGCTTAGAATCGTTCGGGACAGTCGCCACAGATACGCAGTATTTT. Its protein is CASSLESFGTVATDTQYF.

The V gene is TRBV7-2, the J gene TRBJ1-2; D not certain. Germline values: CDR1 SGHTA, CDR2 FQGNSA. The V end lost 1 base, the J end lost 1 base, and 13 bases lay between the germline ends. The CDR3 loop spans 16 amino acids. CDR3 loop: CASSLVRTNVNYGYTF. In nucleotides, the CDR3 is TGTGCCAGCAGCTTAGTCAGAACGAACGTTAACTATGGCTACACCTTC.

This clonotype was seen more than once but under ten times. The chain couples TRBV29-1 to TRBJ2-1, with 11 bases identical to TRBD2. The CDR3 has 17 residues. After removal of 6 bases from V and 4 bases from J, the junction contained 14 bases not matched to a gene. From germline, CDR1 is SQVTM and CDR2 ANQGSEA. The CDR3 loop reads CSVAGIAGGRGYNEQFF. As DNA, the CDR3 is TGCAGCGTCGCAGGAATAGCGGGAGGGCGAGGGTACAATGAGCAGTTCTTC.

Regarding this clonotype: This may arise from a read error, as a much more abundant clone is one base away. The chain uses TRBV5-1 and TRBJ1-4, with 9 bases aligning to TRBD1. The CDR3 sequence is 15 residues long. Germline lookup yields CDR1 SGHRS and CDR2 YFSETQ. The CDR3 DNA follows: TGCGCCAGCAGCTTGGGGGGACAGGGAAGTGAAAAACGGTTTTTT. This codes for CASSLGGQGSEKRFF.

V and J are TRBV12-3 or TRBV12-4 and TRBJ2-5; 11 bases line up with TRBD2. V gave up 7 bases and J gave up 2 bases; unmatched junction bases: 12. This CDR3 has 17 amino acids. The CDR3 protein is CASTDRGLAGGQETQYF. CDR3 in DNA: TGTGCCAGCACCGACAGGGGTCTAGCGGGAGGTCAAGAGACCCAGTACTTC.

By share of the sample, this clonotype is large. The V gene is TRBV28, the J gene TRBJ1-1; D may be TRBD1 (6 bases). The CDR3 is made up of 16 amino acids. The V gene lost 2 bases and the J gene lost 5 bases, with 18 bases spanning the gap. The V gene's germline CDR1 is MDHEN and CDR2 SYDVKM. CDR3 in amino acids: CASSLEPGAGDTEAFF. The CDR3 DNA reads TGTGCCAGCAGTTTAGAGCCCGGGGCAGGGGATACTGAAGCTTTCTTT.

Many counts were recorded for this clonotype. The chain links TRBV11-1 to TRBJ2-5, with 8 nucleotides matching TRBD2. J was trimmed by 5 bases and V by 3 bases; bases with no gene match: 5. From germline, CDR1 is SGHAT and CDR2 FQDESV (reference sequence). This CDR3 comprises 14 residues. The CDR3 DNA reads as TGTGCCAGCAGCTTGACGGGAGGGCTGGAGACCCAGTACTTC. This codes for CASSLTGGLETQYF.

This clonotype was found a few times. The chain has TRBV25-1 and TRBJ1-3; the D is unclear. Germline V gene lookup returns CDR1 MGHDK and CDR2 SYGVNS. The CDR3 contains 12 residues. Between the trimmed V and J ends, which lost 10 bases and 1 base, there was a span of 8 bases. The CDR3 region is CATTASGNTIYF. CDR3 bases: TGTGCCACCACTGCTTCTGGAAACACCATATATTTT.

The CDR3: CASSSQLAGVGEQFF. The CDR3, as DNA: TGTGCCAGCAGCTCACAACTAGCGGGAGTGGGTGAGCAGTTCTTC. The chain uses TRBV11-2 and TRBJ2-1, with 11 bases fitting TRBD2. J gave up 9 bases and V 4 bases, and 8 bases lay outside the gene matches. The CDR3 sequence is 15 residues long. Looked up from germline, CDR1 is SGHAT and CDR2 is FQNNGV.

This clonotype was counted only a few times. CDR3 protein: CASSSRDRAYQETQYF. In DNA form, the CDR3 reads TGTGCCAGCAGCTCCCGGGACAGGGCTTACCAAGAGACCCAGTACTTC. This chain links TRBV5-6 with TRBJ2-5; 9 bases match TRBD1. CDR1 is SGHDT and CDR2 is YYEEEE in the germline V gene. This CDR3 comprises 16 residues. Losses at the gene ends were 3 bases for V and 0 bases for J; bases not matched to a gene: 6.

This clonotype was picked up many times. The chain recombines TRBV28 with TRBJ2-5; 7 bases fit TRBD2. With 3 bases clipped from V and 11 bases from J, the junction kept 6 bases outside the gene matches. The CDR3 extends over 12 amino acids. Germline-derived CDR1 and CDR2 are MDHEN and SYDVKM. CDR3 DNA: TGTGCCAGCAGTTTGAGCGGGAATGAGCAGTACTTC. It specifies CASSLSGNEQYF.

This clonotype was detected many times. V usage is TRBV4-2 and J usage is TRBJ2-5; the D is unclear. The V gene lost 1 base and the J gene lost 3 bases, with 15 bases spanning the gap. CDR1 and CDR2 (germline): LGHNA, YNFKEQ. This CDR3 contains 16 residues. The CDR3 DNA is TGTGCCAGCAGCCAAGTAAGTGCTGGCGGTGAAGAGACCCAGTACTTC. The encoded protein is CASSQVSAGGEETQYF.

This clonotype has ten or more counts. The rearrangement uses TRBV20-1 and TRBJ1-5, with no clear D. The CDR3 totals 12 residues. V lost 1 base and J 3 bases, leaving 4 bases between the germline ends. From germline, CDR1 is DFQATT and CDR2 SNEGSKA (reference sequence). The CDR3 region has the DNA TGCAGTGCTAGAGGGTTCAATCAGCCCCAGCATTTT. Translation gives CSARGFNQPQHF.

In this sample, this clonotype turned up a few times. Mismatch with germline at one junction end may stem from a read error. The rearrangement links TRBV12-3 or TRBV12-4 to TRBJ1-5; D may be TRBD1 (5 bases). The CDR3 extends over 15 amino acids. The DNA for the CDR3 is TGTGCCAGCAGTTTGGCAGGGAATAGCAATCAGCCCCGGCATTTT. Amino acids: CASSLAGNSNQPRHF.

This clonotype has at least ten counts. The genes are TRBV29-1 and TRBJ2-1, with 12 nucleotides matching TRBD2. In germline, CDR1 is SQVTM, CDR2 ANQGSEA. CDR3 length: 12 amino acids. The V and J ends lost 3 bases and 9 bases, in that order; junction bases with no gene match: 0. CDR3 residues: CSVETSGSEQFF. As DNA, the CDR3 is TGCAGCGTTGAGACTAGCGGGAGTGAGCAGTTCTTC.